These 9 T cell receptor beta chains were all obtained from the same sample, sequenced in a study of T cell changes during pregnancy in multiple sclerosis. Here immunoSEQ multiplex PCR was the method, and the copy in TCRdb shows in-frame clones only, minus some. The sample holds over 50,000 clones; about 85% are singletons and the top ten take 0.38%. The sample in question was CD4+ T cells from peripheral blood mononuclear cells, obtained in the third trimester of pregnancy. The receptor source for this set is a female donor with multiple sclerosis, enrolled in a pregnancy study.

The chain uses TRBV5-8 and TRBJ2-3; tentatively, D is TRBD1 (6 bases). In germline, CDR1 is SGHTS, CDR2 YDEGEE. V shed 1 base and J shed 7 bases, with 7 bases lying between them. CDR3 length: 12 amino acids. The CDR3 nucleotides read TGTGCCAGCAGCTTGCAGGGGAATACGCAGTATTTT. Protein product: CASSLQGNTQYF.

This sequence joins TRBV2 and TRBJ1-2, with 10 bases identical to TRBD1. The ends lost 6 bases at V and 2 bases at J; junction bases unmatched: 3. Germline CDR1 reads SNHLY; CDR2 reads FYNNEI. The CDR3 totals 14 residues. As DNA, the CDR3 is TGTGCCAGCAGAGCGACAGGGGGCAACTATGGCTACACCTTC. This sequence encodes CASRATGGNYGYTF. Looking up the rest from reference TRBV2 and TRBJ1-2 gives the full variable domain: EPEVTQTPSHQVTQMGQEVILRCVPISNHLYFYWYRQILGQKVEFLVSFYNNEISEKSEIFDDQFSVERPDGSNFTLKIRSTKLEDSAMYFCASRATGGNYGYTFGSGTRLTVV.

This clone was found a few times. The chain has TRBV4-2 and TRBJ1-2; unclear D gene. The CDR3 has 16 amino acids. V was pared by 4 bases and J by 3 bases, with 18 bases between. The germline gives CDR1 LGHNA, CDR2 YNFKEQ. This chain's CDR3 is CASSLEGQSTYYGYTF. The CDR3, as DNA: TGTGCCAGCAGCCTAGAGGGCCAGTCAACTTACTATGGCTACACCTTC.

The rearrangement uses TRBV5-1 and TRBJ1-1; 11 nucleotides agree with TRBD1. V shed 4 bases, J shed 10 bases, and the junction held 12 bases outside the gene matches. The CDR3 covers 15 residues. Germline V CDR1 and CDR2: SGHRS, YFSETQ. CDR3 sequence (DNA): TGCGCCAGCAGCAGGGAGGGACAGGGGGTCAGTGGAGCTTTCTTT. Amino acids: CASSREGQGVSGAFF.

The chain has TRBV18 and TRBJ2-5; D is perhaps TRBD1 (5 bases). Per germline, CDR1 KGHSH and CDR2 LQKENI. Between the trimmed V and J ends, which lost 6 bases and 2 bases, there was a span of 16 bases. The CDR3 is 15 residues long. In DNA, the CDR3 is TGTGCCAGCTCGCCTGGTTCAGGGTCACAAGAGACCCAGTACTTC. It encodes CASSPGSGSQETQYF.

The CDR3, as DNA: TGCAGCGTTGACCGGGGCTACACCTTC. Its protein is CSVDRGYTF. The chain couples TRBV29-1 to TRBJ1-2; D is unresolved. The CDR3 has 9 amino acids. The germline gives CDR1 SQVTM, CDR2 ANQGSEA. Trimming removed 3 bases at V and 8 bases at J, with 4 bases between.

This rearrangement joins TRBV5-6 to TRBJ2-2; D is possibly TRBD2 (6 bases). V was shortened by 1 base and J by 7 bases, with 17 bases between the two germline ends. Per the germline V gene, CDR1 is SGHDT and CDR2 is YYEEEE. This CDR3 comprises 16 residues. The CDR3 DNA reads as TGTGCCAGCAGCTTGTTGGATAGGAGGGACCTCGGGGAGCTGTTTTTT. It encodes CASSLLDRRDLGELFF.

This clone was observed a single time. The CDR3: CASSLLEETQYF. In nucleotides, the CDR3 is TGTGCCAGCAGTCTATTAGAAGAGACCCAGTACTTC. The genes are TRBV6-1 and TRBJ2-5; no clear D gene. The CDR3 sequence is 12 residues long. Germline loops: CDR1 MNHNS, CDR2 SASEGT. V was trimmed by 5 bases and J by 3 bases, leaving 7 bases between them.

This clone was seen once. The rearrangement uses TRBV5-1 and TRBJ2-2; a weak D match, TRBD1 (6 bases). In germline, CDR1 is SGHRS, CDR2 YFSETQ. V gave up 0 bases and J gave up 5 bases, with 14 bases separating them. The CDR3 has 16 amino acids. The CDR3 sequence is CASSLVSGGRTGELFF. CDR3 in DNA: TGCGCCAGCAGCTTGGTGTCTGGGGGCCGAACCGGGGAGCTGTTTTTT.